Many counts were recorded for the clone carrying this T cell receptor beta chain. The data stem from a study of T cells in Graves' hyperthyroidism and ophthalmopathy. Fresh peripheral blood, about 9.9 ml, yielded the PBMCs. TCR beta CDR3 regions were amplified from RNA transcripts. First-round RT-PCR with HTBI primers amplified the TCR CDR3 region. From the multiplex PCR reads, TCRdb called clonotypes with MiXCR, one entry per CDR3 protein. The sample gives 20,000 to 30,000 distinct CDR3 sequences, around 40% of which show up once; about 9.3% is in the top ten. V lost 4 bases and J lost 4; bases outside the gene matches: 6. Germline values: CDR1 MNHEY, CDR2 SMNVEV (reference sequence). This CDR3 region has 15 residues.

The chain employs TRBV27 and TRBJ1-2, with 10 bases matching TRBD1. Sequencing was carried out using blood. The TCR comes from a woman aged 25 to 39 with Graves' hyperthyroidism. In DNA, the CDR3 is TGTGCCAGCAGTTCCCGGGACAGGGGACCCTATGGCTACACCTTC. It is translated as CASSSRDRGPYGYTF.